The sequence of this T cell receptor beta chain was determined in a study of graft-versus-host responses after intestinal transplantation. Only in-frame clones appear in the TCRdb table, and some are missing; sequencing was by immunoSEQ multiplex PCR. This table holds about 14,000 clones, about 27% found once. The sample here was alloreactive CD4+ T cells from a mixed lymphocyte reaction culture, taken before intestinal transplant. Indicated subset: CFSE-low proliferating T cells sorted from roughly 6-day pre-transplant mixed lymphocyte reaction (GvH or HvG direction). This sequence originates from a human patient who received an intestinal transplant.

The DNA of the CDR3 is TGCGCCAGCAGAAGTCCAGGGGGCCTGAACACTGAAGCTTTCTTT. It yields the protein CASRSPGGLNTEAFF. The rearrangement uses TRBV5-1 and TRBJ1-1, with 8 bases that match TRBD1. Germline V gene data show CDR1 as SGHRS and CDR2 as YFSETQ. This CDR3 contains 15 residues. V lost 5 bases, J lost 0 bases, and 6 bases stayed unmatched.